What follows describes a single TCR beta chain. Its specific antigen is unknown. No base-level quality is on record; no much larger clone is a single base apart. The library came from the immunoSEQ multiplex PCR assay. For the multiplex PCR, a mixture combining 60 forward primers for TCR Vbeta segments and 13 reverse primers for TCR Jbeta segments was used. A multiplex PCR assay on genomic DNA amplified the CDR3 region of rearranged TCR beta genes. The Illumina HiSeq System was used to sequence the amplified TCR beta libraries as 87-base-pair reads. Turning to the authors' computational methods: A later analysis counted approximately 74 million unique TCR beta chains across the 666 repertoires, and 9 million to 14 million of these chains were shared by at least two donors. A nearest-neighbor algorithm error-corrected the raw reads and collapsed the reads into unique sequences, merging closely related sequences to remove PCR and sequencing errors. CDR3 sequences were aligned to IMGT reference sequences to assign V, D and J gene segments. Each retained sequence needed at least a six-nucleotide match to both a V gene segment and a J gene segment. A rearrangement was called productive if the CDR3 had no stop codons and remained in frame with V and J, and every other rearrangement was called non-productive. Following IMGT convention, CDR3 was defined as the stretch from the second conserved V-encoded cysteine up to the conserved J-encoded phenylalanine. The earlier analysis of some 540 of the donors excluded any sequence lacking an unambiguous match to a single V gene segment. In an earlier analysis of several hundred of the donors, V segments were called functional above 56.7% productive rearrangements and were called segregating when the between-donor standard deviation exceeded 5%. A statistical classification framework was built for diagnosing cytomegalovirus status from the catalog of TCR beta chain sequences. In a later analysis, V and J genes were assigned by comparing TCR nucleotide sequences against IMGT/GENE-DB human TR gene sequences. Using the TCRdist pipeline, a later analysis assigned CDR3 sequences along with most-parsimonious VDJ recombination scenarios. In a later analysis, each TCR beta chain was defined by its CDR3 amino acid sequence together with its V-gene family, and reads without a unique V-gene family were excluded. As a way to deal with suspected cross-contamination and a sequencing artifact, a later analysis dropped under 600 nucleotide sequences that were highly shared and had low generation probability. In a later analysis, a clonal expansion index for each public chain was calculated from normalized within-repertoire ranks of inferred template counts. A later analysis computed generation probabilities with a VDJ recombination model fitted to out-of-frame rearrangements, and checked the results against IGoR. In a later analysis, TCR-TCR, TCR-HLA and TCR-CMV co-occurrence was scored with hypergeometric tests, and a repertoire-size bias correction was applied to TCR pairs. In a later analysis, false discovery rates were estimated by permuting HLA or CMV assignments 20 times. A later analysis grouped co-occurring TCRs with DBSCAN, adding TCRdist sequence similarity when clustering within HLA-allele-positive subsets. For co-occurrence clustering, repertoires with fewer than 30,000 or more than 120,000 public chains were excluded, along with four or five repertoires with anomalous nucleotide sharing. TCRdb re-hosts the immuneACCESS table, in-frame sequences only. Its copies lack some clones; in the studies checked, an unresolved V gene accounts for under half of them, and the cause for the rest is not known. Clonal size and the V and J genes are those of that table, whereas D and trimming came from the DNA. Across this sample there are some 160,000 clones, with approximately 76% seen only once. The ten top clones hold 5% to 6.5% of the sample.

The record originates from a study of cytomegalovirus exposure and HLA in healthy donors (dated by TCRdb to 2015 to 2018). In terms of the full investigation: An earlier analysis of roughly 500 of the donors reported 276 Gb of sequence data and around 120 million unique TCR beta sequences from around 200 million T cells. An early release covering about 600 HLA-typed donors comprised approximately 290 gigabases of sequencing data and 65 million to 100 million unique TCR sequences. Class I and class II HLA loci were covered by the typing at four-digit resolution. The study aimed to test whether signatures of past pathogen exposure could be identified by cataloging public T cell receptors. Across roughly 420 genotyped donors of the cohort, an average of roughly 250,000 unique TCR beta nucleotide sequences per donor were sequenced, and about a sixth of those sequences were non-productive. Four or five DR-DQ haplotypes were handled as single units for association and clustering because linkage in the cohort was strong. Typing coverage differed by locus: A, B, C, DRB1 and DQB1 were typed in roughly 629-640 donors, DQA1 in roughly 500, DPA1 in nearly 610, and DPB1 in just under 490. Donor age, sex, ethnicity and CMV serostatus were collected together with the repertoire data. A separate validation cohort of 90 to 150 different subjects was used in addition to the approximately 610-subject first cohort. Every discovery cohort repertoire had been produced on one sequencing platform. An earlier analysis of several hundred of the donors applied high-throughput TCR beta sequencing to assess whether each TCR beta V gene segment acted as functional or pseudogenic. Genome-wide SNP genotypes for about 65% of the roughly 700 donors were used in a later genetic analysis, which treated that subset as a discovery cohort. Among the roughly 380 genotyped donors, around 81% belonged to the genetic ancestry cluster associated with self-reported Caucasian donors. The T cell repertoires of 550 to 850 subjects were profiled by immunosequencing and related to cytomegalovirus serostatus. A later analysis re-analyzed previously published TCR beta repertoires from roughly 690 donors and added high-resolution HLA genotyping to study TCR occurrence patterns. Rather than drawing on any new phenotypic data, the later analysis identified candidate immune exposures from TCR beta sequences and the way those sequences occurred across donors. The study combined high-throughput TCR immunosequencing, statistical association of individual TCRs with disease status, and machine learning to predict cytomegalovirus infection status.

General findings and caveats noted by the study authors: Compared with the roughly 670-donor mean, donors in an Asian-associated ancestry cluster had fewer N-insertions in productive TCRs, according to a later genetic analysis. Because counts were too low, some 17 rarely observed V segments, including chromosome 9 orphons, were excluded from the earlier analysis of 587 of the donors. Correlated functional status among segregating V segments might reflect linkage disequilibrium, but an unknown experimental factor could not be ruled out. An association between a missense DCLRE1C variant and V-gene and J-gene trimming of TCR beta chains was found in a later genetic analysis and replicated in an independent cohort. HLA typing was unavailable for some donors at each locus, so association tests used only the typed subset. Most TCR sequences were seen in very few donors, while some public TCRs were found in many individuals. CMV serostatus was the only immune exposure information available for the cohort. Roughly uniform sequencing depth across donors was assumed in presence/absence analyses, although this assumption may not hold. An earlier analysis of approximately 540 of the donors showed that most TCR beta V segments appeared in productive rearrangements either about 87% or about 30% of the time, which broadly matched IMGT annotations. When HLA alleles, especially DR and DQ, strongly co-occurred, attributing TCR associations to individual alleles was difficult. A total of 150 or so TCR beta chains were listed by the study as associated with cytomegalovirus. Most CMV-associated TCR beta chains appeared to be HLA-restricted in a later analysis, and the HLA associations seemed to be driven largely by CMV exposure. A later analysis reported that several top co-occurrence clusters appeared linked to parvovirus B19, influenza, CMV and Epstein-Barr virus. Some IMGT-functional V segments, including TRBV6-2 and TRBV6-3, could not be told apart with the 87-base-pair reads, so those segments were excluded. In this cohort, only TCR beta chains were sequenced, and detectable features were limited by the absence of alpha or paired-chain data. The sequencing pipeline was judged likely to have produced a cluster of highly shared sequence variants as a technical artifact. A later analysis found that TCR association rates varied across HLA loci, with DRB1 alleles showing the most associated TCRs and HLA-C alleles the fewest. The authors suggested that the approach could potentially be generalized to other disease states and immunological phenotypes. Cytomegalovirus status was reported to be diagnosed by the classifier with high specificity and sensitivity in both the original and validation cohorts. A later analysis found that HLA-associated TCR beta chains were more clonally expanded and had lower generation probabilities than equally common non-associated chains. Specific HLA alleles were associated with 15,000 to 20,000 TCR beta sequences at a false discovery rate of 0.05 in a later analysis. In vitro tests confirmed that three of the cytomegalovirus-associated TCR beta chains recognize cytomegalovirus antigens. A further reported finding was that TCR beta sequences accurately predicted the HLA-A and HLA-B alleles for most subjects in the first cohort.

The cohort comprised around 700 healthy bone marrow donors. At the time of sampling, every cohort member was nominally healthy, though immune exposures that went unrecorded were likely present. The donor was CMV seropositive and was included in the group of 250 to 300 seropositive cohort members. Every donor gave a peripheral blood sample, and the peripheral blood mononuclear cells from that sample were used for TCR beta sequencing. The Qiagen DNeasy Blood Extraction Kit was used to extract genomic DNA from the blood cell samples. From its cysteine to its phenylalanine, the CDR3 spans 15 amino acids. Here the CDR3 DNA is all that survives: 45 bases in frame from base 1. The germline V gene encodes CDR1 MNHEY and CDR2 SVGAGI. V loses 1 base at its end and J loses 8 bases; junction bases beyond the gene matches: 10.

The sample consisted of PBMCs. The clonotype was recovered from a woman under 30 in good health and CMV-seropositive. The V and J genes are TRBV6-5 and TRBJ1-2; 7 central bases correspond to TRBD1. The DNA is TGTGCCAGCAGTTACTTACCGACAGGGTTAAGAGGCTACACCTTC. Its protein reads: CASSYLPTGLRGYTF.